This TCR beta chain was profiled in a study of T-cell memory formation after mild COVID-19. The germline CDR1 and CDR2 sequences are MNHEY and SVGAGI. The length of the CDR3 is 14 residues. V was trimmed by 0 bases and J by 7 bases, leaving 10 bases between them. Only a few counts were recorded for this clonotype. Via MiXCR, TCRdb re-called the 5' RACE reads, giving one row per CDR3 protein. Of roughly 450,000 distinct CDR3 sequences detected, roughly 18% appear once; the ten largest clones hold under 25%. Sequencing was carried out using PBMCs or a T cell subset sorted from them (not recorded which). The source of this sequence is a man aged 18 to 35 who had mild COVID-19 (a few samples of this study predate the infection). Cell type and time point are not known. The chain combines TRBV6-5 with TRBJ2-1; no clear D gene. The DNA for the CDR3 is TGTGCCAGCAGTTACTCGAGGTCTGGTAATGAGCAGTTCTTC. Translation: CASSYSRSGNEQFF.